Listed below are T cell receptor beta chains from one sample, sequenced in a study of blood T cell repertoires in COVID-19. Repertoires were generated with immunoSEQ multiplex PCR, while TCRdb's copy carries only in-frame clones and drops some. The sample has about 180,000 clones; about 88% are singletons. Source material: peripheral blood. The source is a woman in her thirties with active or convalescent COVID-19. The conserved cysteine and the conserved F or W are not part of the CDR3 here.

>TRBJ1-2|10|TRBV19
ASSDGVSGYT
>TRBJ1-2|16|TRBV13
ASSQGQGAPTSNYGYT
>TRBJ2-3|12|TRBV28
ASSQGALGMGQY
>TRBJ1-2|12|TRBV28
ASSSRSVAGGYT
>TRBJ1-1|12|TRBV10-1
ASSVTGGTTEAF
>TRBJ2-1|14|TRBV28
ASSFRQGFPYNEQF
>TRBJ2-1|14|TRBV10-3
AISESSLSSYNEQF
>TRBJ2-3|11|TRBV28
ASSFFGGDTQY
>TRBJ1-2|12|TRBV7-9
ASSLALSGYGYT
>TRBJ1-1|11|TRBV10-2
ASSEARAAEAF
>TRBJ2-2|12|TRBV5-5
ASSSGTGGGELF
>TRBJ1-5|10|TRBV19
ASRQGNQPQH
>TRBJ1-2|14|TRBV5-6
ASSSLRDRGEYGYT
>TRBJ2-1|13|TRBV6-5
ASSYSRQGINEQF
>TRBJ1-2|12|TRBV10-3
ANGDRGSNYGYT
>TRBJ1-5|12|TRBV28
ASSFGTDGQPQH
>TRBJ2-7|14|TRBV14
ASSQAGTSGFYEQY
>TRBJ1-2|11|TRBV4-1
ASSQDRAYGYT
>TRBJ1-2|12|TRBV30
AWSGGGLNYGYT
>TRBJ2-3|14|TRBV28
ASSPEGTRMSDTQY
>TRBJ2-1|15|TRBV10-3
AISDPSTSGGYNEQF
>TRBJ2-4|13|TRBV6-6
ASSTYRESKNIQY
>TRBJ2-7|14|TRBV3-1/TRBV3-2
ASSRLAGAPAYEQY
>TRBJ2-5|11|TRBV6-5
ASRRTGQETQY
>TRBJ2-7|11|TRBV5-4
ASRDYPSYEQY